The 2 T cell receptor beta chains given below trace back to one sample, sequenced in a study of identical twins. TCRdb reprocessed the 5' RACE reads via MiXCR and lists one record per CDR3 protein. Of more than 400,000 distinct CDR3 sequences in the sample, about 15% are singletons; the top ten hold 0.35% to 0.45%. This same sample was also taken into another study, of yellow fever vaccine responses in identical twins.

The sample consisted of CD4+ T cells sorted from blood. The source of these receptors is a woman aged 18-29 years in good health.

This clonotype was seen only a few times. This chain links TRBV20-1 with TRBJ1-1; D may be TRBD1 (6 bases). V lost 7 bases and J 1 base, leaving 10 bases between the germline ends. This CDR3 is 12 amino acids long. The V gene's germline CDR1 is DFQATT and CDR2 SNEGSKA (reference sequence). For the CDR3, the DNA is TGCAGTGGAAGGGGACAGAACACTGAAGCTTTCTTT. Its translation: CSGRGQNTEAFF.

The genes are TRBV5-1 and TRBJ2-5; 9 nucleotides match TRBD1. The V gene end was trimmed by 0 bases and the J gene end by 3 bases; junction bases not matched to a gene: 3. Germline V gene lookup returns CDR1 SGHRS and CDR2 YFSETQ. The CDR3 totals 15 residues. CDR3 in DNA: TGCGCCAGCAGCTTGGATGGGACAGGGAAAGAGACCCAGTACTTC. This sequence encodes CASSLDGTGKETQYF.